The rows below give T cell receptor beta chains drawn from one sample of a study of regulatory T cells in long-lasting Graves disease. TCRdb fed the multiplex PCR reads into MiXCR, producing one record per CDR3 protein. The sample lists roughly 610,000 distinct CDR3 sequences, around 15% occurring once. These records were also assigned to another study, of T cells in Graves' hyperthyroidism and ophthalmopathy.

The source was peripheral blood mononuclear cells (PBMCs), collected at new diagnosis, from a patient treated with antithyroid drugs. The source of these receptors is a man aged 18 to 30 with Graves disease. Both conserved end residues are part of each CDR3. D genes are given only for firm matches. Expanded clones get a size class; other rows say once, few or many, or leave the size out.

size: .; J: TRBJ2-6; D: TRBD1; V: TRBV19; DNA: TGTGCCAGTAGTAAAGGGCGACAGGGCTTCTCCGGGGCCAACGTCCTGACTTTC; CDR3: CASSKGRQGFSGANVLTF
size: many; J: TRBJ1-5; D: .; V: TRBV18; DNA: TGTGCCAGCTCACCACCCGAAGGGGCACCCCAGCATTTT; CDR3: CASSPPEGAPQHF
size: few; J: TRBJ1-2; D: TRBD1; V: TRBV7-9; DNA: TGTGCCAGCAGCTTATCGACCGGGCAGGGGGCTGCTGGCTACACCTTC; CDR3: CASSLSTGQGAAGYTF
size: few; J: TRBJ2-7; D: .; V: TRBV5-1; DNA: TGCGCCAGCAGCTATCCGGATTCCTCCTACGAGCAGTACTTC; CDR3: CASSYPDSSYEQYF
size: few; J: TRBJ1-5; D: TRBD1; V: TRBV6-1; DNA: TGTGCCAGCACCTTTACAGGGGCGGGGCAGCCCCAGCATTTT; CDR3: CASTFTGAGQPQHF
size: many; J: TRBJ1-2; D: TRBD1; V: TRBV12-3/TRBV12-4; DNA: TGTGCCAGCAGTTTAAACCCGGGACAGAAGGATGGCTACACCTTC; CDR3: CASSLNPGQKDGYTF
size: many; J: TRBJ1-1; D: .; V: TRBV30; DNA: TGTGCCTGGAGTCGGGGAGTAGGTACTGAAGCTTTCTTT; CDR3: CAWSRGVGTEAFF
size: .; J: TRBJ1-2; D: TRBD1; V: TRBV4-1; DNA: TGCGCCAGCAGCCAGACAATTCCAACAGGGGCCGCATCAATTTATGGCTACACCTTC; CDR3: CASSQTIPTGAASIYGYTF
size: many; J: TRBJ2-3; D: TRBD1; V: TRBV2; DNA: TGTGCCAGCAGTGTGGACAGGGCAGATACGCAGTATTTT; CDR3: CASSVDRADTQYF
size: .; J: TRBJ2-7; D: TRBD1; V: TRBV14; DNA: TGTGCCAGCAGCCGGGGGACAGACACCAACTACGAGCAGTACTTC; CDR3: CASSRGTDTNYEQYF
size: few; J: TRBJ2-2; D: .; V: TRBV13; DNA: TGTGCCAGCAGCTCCGGTAACCCCGGGGAGCTGTTTTTT; CDR3: CASSSGNPGELFF
size: once; J: TRBJ2-5; D: TRBD1; V: TRBV11-2; DNA: TGTGCCAGCAGCTCATCCTGGACAGGGTCGGAGACCCAGTACTTC; CDR3: CASSSSWTGSETQYF
size: .; J: TRBJ2-1; D: .; V: TRBV7-9; DNA: TGTGCCAGCAGCCTACCCGGTAGGGATAATGAGCAGTTCTTC; CDR3: CASSLPGRDNEQFF
size: .; J: TRBJ2-7; D: TRBD2; V: TRBV27; DNA: TGTGCCAGCTCCGGCGGGAGGGGTAGCTACGAGCAGTACTTC; CDR3: CASSGGRGSYEQYF
size: many; J: TRBJ2-5; D: .; V: TRBV6-2/TRBV6-3; DNA: TGTGCCAGCAGTTACGAGAGGGCGACCCAGTACTTC; CDR3: CASSYERATQYF
size: many; J: TRBJ2-3; D: TRBD2; V: TRBV15; DNA: TGTGCCACCTTCGCGGCAGGGAGGGAGACAGATACGCAGTATTTT; CDR3: CATFAAGRETDTQYF
size: few; J: TRBJ2-5; D: .; V: TRBV2; DNA: TGTGCCAGCACAATGGACAGACACCGTATAAACCAAGAGACCCAGTACTTC; CDR3: CASTMDRHRINQETQYF
size: few; J: TRBJ1-1; D: .; V: TRBV7-9; DNA: TGTGCCAGCAGCTTAGAGGGGGGATACATGAACACTGAAGCTTTCTTT; CDR3: CASSLEGGYMNTEAFF
size: few; J: TRBJ2-7; D: .; V: TRBV10-3; DNA: TGTGCCATCAGTGAGTCGGAGCGGGGGACAGGGAGGTACGAGCAGTACTTC; CDR3: CAISESERGTGRYEQYF
size: many; J: TRBJ2-1; D: .; V: TRBV27; DNA: TGTGCCAGCAGTTTAGGACAGTACAATGAGCAGTTCTTC; CDR3: CASSLGQYNEQFF
size: few; J: TRBJ1-3; D: .; V: TRBV6-1; DNA: TGTGTCAGCACCATTGGCAGAGGAGGAAACACCATATATTTT; CDR3: CVSTIGRGGNTIYF
size: .; J: TRBJ2-4; D: .; V: TRBV13; DNA: TGTGCCAGCAGCTTAAAGGGATGGGGAGTTGGGAACATTCAGTACTTC; CDR3: CASSLKGWGVGNIQYF
size: .; J: TRBJ2-2; D: .; V: TRBV29-1; DNA: TGCAGCGTTCTCAGGGAAAACACCGGGGAGCTGTTTTTT; CDR3: CSVLRENTGELFF
size: .; J: TRBJ2-5; D: .; V: TRBV3-1; DNA: TGTGCCAGCAGCCACAACCTAGGGGAGACCCAGTACTTC; CDR3: CASSHNLGETQYF
size: many; J: TRBJ2-7; D: TRBD2; V: TRBV2; DNA: TGTGCCAACAGTTCGGGACTAGTACCTTACGAGCAGTACTTC; CDR3: CANSSGLVPYEQYF
size: many; J: TRBJ1-1; D: .; V: TRBV30; DNA: TGTGCCTGGAGTGTGGTACCGAACACTGAAGCTTTCTTT; CDR3: CAWSVVPNTEAFF
size: few; J: TRBJ1-4; D: .; V: TRBV4-1; DNA: TGCGCCAGCAGCCAAGATCAGCGGGGGGGGGATGAAAAACTGTTTTTT; CDR3: CASSQDQRGGDEKLFF
size: many; J: TRBJ2-3; D: .; V: TRBV28; DNA: TGTGCCAGCAGGTGGGGGGAAAGCACAGATACGCAGTATTTT; CDR3: CASRWGESTDTQYF
size: many; J: TRBJ1-2; D: TRBD1; V: TRBV10-3; DNA: TGTGCCATCAGTGCACGGGACAGCGGTTCGGGAGGCTACACCTTC; CDR3: CAISARDSGSGGYTF
size: many; J: TRBJ1-1; D: TRBD1; V: TRBV12-3/TRBV12-4; DNA: TGTGCCAGCAGTGTGACAGGGGGTGCTGAAGCTTTCTTT; CDR3: CASSVTGGAEAFF
size: many; J: TRBJ2-5; D: .; V: TRBV10-3; DNA: TGTGCCATCAGTGAGACCTCACTGGGGGCTCAAGAGACCCAGTACTTC; CDR3: CAISETSLGAQETQYF
size: few; J: TRBJ2-2; D: TRBD2; V: TRBV6-1; DNA: TGTGCCAGTACTAGCGGGAGGTTGGCCGGGGAGCTGTTTTTT; CDR3: CASTSGRLAGELFF
size: few; J: TRBJ1-6; D: TRBD1; V: TRBV6-2/TRBV6-3; DNA: TGTGCCAGCAGTTATTTTGGCGTGATGTTGGGAACAGGGGATAATTCACCCCTCCACTTT; CDR3: CASSYFGVMLGTGDNSPLHF
size: .; J: TRBJ1-5; D: .; V: TRBV6-2/TRBV6-3; DNA: TGTGCCAGCAGTCCCAAGAGTGGGGGTTTCAATCAGCCCCAGCATTTT; CDR3: CASSPKSGGFNQPQHF
size: many; J: TRBJ1-4; D: .; V: TRBV12-3/TRBV12-4; DNA: TGTGCCAGCAGTTTGATGACAGCAACTAATGAAAAACTGTTTTTT; CDR3: CASSLMTATNEKLFF
size: .; J: TRBJ2-1; D: TRBD1; V: TRBV6-2/TRBV6-3; DNA: TGTGCCAGCAGCCAACCCGGGACAGGGAGGAATGAGCAGTTCTTC; CDR3: CASSQPGTGRNEQFF
size: .; J: TRBJ2-2; D: TRBD2; V: TRBV20-1; DNA: TGCAGTGCTCAAGAAACTAGCGGGAGCTTCTCCGGGGAGCTGTTTTTT; CDR3: CSAQETSGSFSGELFF
size: few; J: TRBJ2-7; D: .; V: TRBV6-2/TRBV6-3; DNA: TGTGCCAGCAGTCACAGGGAACCCTACGAGCAGTACTTC; CDR3: CASSHREPYEQYF
size: .; J: TRBJ2-7; D: TRBD2; V: TRBV14; DNA: TGTGCCAGCAGCCAAAGTCGCGGGAGGCATTACGAGCGGTACTTC; CDR3: CASSQSRGRHYERYF
size: many; J: TRBJ2-1; D: TRBD2; V: TRBV4-1; DNA: TGCGCCAGCAGCGGGCCCGGGACTAGCGGGAGCTACGGGCAGTTCTTC; CDR3: CASSGPGTSGSYGQFF
size: once; J: TRBJ2-7; D: .; V: TRBV3-1; DNA: TGTGCCAGCAGCCCCGAGGGTCTAGGCTACGAGCAGTACTTC; CDR3: CASSPEGLGYEQYF
size: .; J: TRBJ2-2; D: TRBD1; V: TRBV24-1; DNA: TGTGCCACCAGTGATGGGACAGAGACCGGGGAGCTGTTTTTT; CDR3: CATSDGTETGELFF
size: .; J: TRBJ2-7; D: .; V: TRBV6-2/TRBV6-3; DNA: TGTGCCAGCAGTTACCCAGGGAGAGGCTCCTACGAGCAGTACTTC; CDR3: CASSYPGRGSYEQYF
size: .; J: TRBJ1-3; D: TRBD1; V: TRBV15; DNA: TGTGCCACCAGCAGCGACAGGGATGGAAACACCATATATTTT; CDR3: CATSSDRDGNTIYF
size: few; J: TRBJ2-4; D: TRBD2; V: TRBV14; DNA: TGTGCCAGCAGCCAAGATCGACGGGGGGAAAACATTCAGTACTTC; CDR3: CASSQDRRGENIQYF
size: many; J: TRBJ1-5; D: .; V: TRBV3-1; DNA: TGTGCCAGCAGCTTCGGAGCGGGCACGCCCCAGCATTTT; CDR3: CASSFGAGTPQHF
size: many; J: TRBJ1-1; D: .; V: TRBV3-1; DNA: TGTGCCAGCAGCCCAGGTTGGGTCACTGAAGCTTTCTTT; CDR3: CASSPGWVTEAFF
size: few; J: TRBJ2-3; D: .; V: TRBV5-4; DNA: TGTGCCAGCAGCTTGGCCGGGGGAGCAGGAGCAGATACGCAGTATTTT; CDR3: CASSLAGGAGADTQYF
size: many; J: TRBJ2-1; D: TRBD2; V: TRBV7-9; DNA: TGTGCCAGCAGCCTCCTACTCTACCAGACTAGCGGGAGACGGGATGAGCAGTTCTTC; CDR3: CASSLLLYQTSGRRDEQFF
size: many; J: TRBJ2-5; D: .; V: TRBV6-2/TRBV6-3; DNA: TGTGCCAGCAGTTACTCAGCCCAAGAGACCCAGTACTTC; CDR3: CASSYSAQETQYF
size: many; J: TRBJ1-2; D: .; V: TRBV3-1; DNA: TGTGCCAGCAGCCAACTACAGGGTGCGAGCTACACCTTC; CDR3: CASSQLQGASYTF
size: many; J: TRBJ2-7; D: .; V: TRBV7-9; DNA: TGTGCCAGCAGCCTCCCCAGGGGATACGAGCAGTACTTC; CDR3: CASSLPRGYEQYF
size: many; J: TRBJ1-1; D: .; V: TRBV7-3; DNA: TGTGCCAGCAGCTTAAGCCAGGGGACTGAAGCTTTCTTT; CDR3: CASSLSQGTEAFF